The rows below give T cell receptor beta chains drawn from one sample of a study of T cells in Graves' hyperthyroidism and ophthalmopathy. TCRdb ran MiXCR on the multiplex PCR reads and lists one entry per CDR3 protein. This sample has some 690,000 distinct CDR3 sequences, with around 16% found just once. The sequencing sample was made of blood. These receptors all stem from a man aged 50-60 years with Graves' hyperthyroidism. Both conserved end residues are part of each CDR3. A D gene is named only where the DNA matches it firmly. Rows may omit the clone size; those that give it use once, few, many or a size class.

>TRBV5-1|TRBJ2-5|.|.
CASSGSLQETQYF
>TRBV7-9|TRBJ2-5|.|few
CASSLAIQETQYF
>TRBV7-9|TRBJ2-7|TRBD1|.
CASSRGWDSSYEQYF
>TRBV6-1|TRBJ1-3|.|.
CASSDRPPPRNTIYF
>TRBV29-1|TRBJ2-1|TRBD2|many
CSVEFAGGPYDEQFF
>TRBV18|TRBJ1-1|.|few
CASSPPGGRRAGNTEAFF
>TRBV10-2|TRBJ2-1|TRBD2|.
CASRGSGRYYNEQFF
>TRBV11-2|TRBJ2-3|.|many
CASSLVGTASTDTQYF
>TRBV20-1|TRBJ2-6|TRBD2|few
CSARPLREAGANVLTF
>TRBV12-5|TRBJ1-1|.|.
CASGLVMRGAEAFF
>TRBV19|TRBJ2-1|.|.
CASSLQSNYNEQFF
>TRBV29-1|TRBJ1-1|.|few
CSVVTENTEAFF
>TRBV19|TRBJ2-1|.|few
CASSMDQNNEQFF
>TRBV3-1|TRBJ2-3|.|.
CASSQEETRRATDTQYF
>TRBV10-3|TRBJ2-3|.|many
CAIRTSGRAPDTQYF
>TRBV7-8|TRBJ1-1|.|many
CASSPRDPNPWEAFF
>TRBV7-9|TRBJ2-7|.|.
CASSGRSSYEQYF
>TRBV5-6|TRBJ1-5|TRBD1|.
CATQDRASNQPQHF
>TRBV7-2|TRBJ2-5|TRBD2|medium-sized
CASSRTSAGETQYF
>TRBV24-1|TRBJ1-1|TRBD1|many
CATSERTGGVTEAFF
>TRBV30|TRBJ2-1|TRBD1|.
CAWRTGPNEQFF
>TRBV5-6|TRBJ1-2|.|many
CASSKDKGYTF
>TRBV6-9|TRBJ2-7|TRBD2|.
CASSYRCGSYYEQYF
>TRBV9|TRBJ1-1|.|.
CASSNHPGNTEAFF
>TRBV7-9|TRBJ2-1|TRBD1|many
CASSSQSRDRVTRRPYNEQFF